These T cell receptor beta chains were read from a single sample in a study of blood T cell repertoires in COVID-19. The data were produced by immunoSEQ multiplex PCR, yet TCRdb's version contains in-frame clones alone and is incomplete. In the table there are hundreds of thousands of clones, 80% of which are singletons. Sequenced input: PBMCs or T cells enriched from blood (not recorded which). These receptors came from a man younger than 45 with acute COVID-19. Each CDR3 is given with its conserved first and last residue. Fields, in order: J gene, D gene, V gene, clone size, CDR3 protein, CDR3 DNA. The D gene is left open where the match is weak. Not all rows give a size; the values are once, few, many and, for expanded clones, a class.

TRBJ1-1	-	TRBV10-3	once	CAISRGSMNTEAFF	TGTGCCATCAGTAGGGGGTCCATGAACACTGAAGCTTTCTTT
TRBJ2-7	TRBD1	TRBV6-6	-	CASSYPGQGPDEQYF	TGTGCCAGCAGTTACCCGGGACAGGGACCCGACGAGCAGTACTTC
TRBJ2-7	-	TRBV28	-	CASTLGFEQYF	TGTGCCAGCACTCTAGGTTTCGAGCAGTACTTC
TRBJ2-7	TRBD1	TRBV27	-	CASSPLGTGTHEQYF	TGTGCCAGCAGTCCCCTCGGGACAGGGACCCACGAGCAGTACTTC
TRBJ2-1	-	TRBV7-9	-	CAPTRLGGVEQFF	TGTGCCCCCACACGATTAGGAGGGGTTGAGCAGTTCTTC
TRBJ2-5	TRBD1	TRBV24-1	-	CAGTGFAQETQYF	TGTGCCGGGACAGGGTTTGCCCAAGAGACCCAGTACTTC
TRBJ1-1	-	TRBV6-5	few	CASRRDTEAFF	TGTGCCAGCAGACGGGACACTGAAGCTTTCTTT
TRBJ2-1	TRBD1	TRBV30	-	CAWRGHNRGYEQFF	TGTGCCTGGAGGGGACACAACAGGGGCTATGAGCAGTTCTTC
TRBJ1-5	-	TRBV9	-	CASSENSGQPQHF	TGTGCCAGCAGCGAGAACTCCGGGCAGCCCCAGCATTTT
TRBJ1-1	-	TRBV18	-	CASSPGPGWAFF	TGTGCCAGCTCACCGGGTCCGGGTTGGGCTTTCTTT
TRBJ1-6	TRBD1	TRBV29-1	-	CSVAGTAYNSPLHF	TGCAGCGTCGCCGGGACAGCCTATAATTCACCCCTCCACTTT
TRBJ2-6	TRBD1	TRBV5-4	-	CASSATGTGSGAGANVLTF	TGTGCCAGCAGCGCGACCGGGACAGGGAGTGGGGCTGGGGCCAACGTCCTGACTTTC
TRBJ2-3	TRBD2	TRBV5-5	-	CASSLLAGLAGDTQYF	TGTGCCAGCAGCTTGTTGGCGGGACTAGCGGGAGATACGCAGTATTTT
TRBJ2-4	-	TRBV19	few	CASSIDGGRVQYF	TGTGCCAGTAGTATAGACGGGGGACGAGTTCAGTACTTC
TRBJ2-7	TRBD1	TRBV7-9	-	CASETGESYEQYF	TGTGCCAGTGAGACAGGGGAGTCCTACGAGCAGTACTTC
TRBJ1-2	-	TRBV6-5	-	CASSWGVSYGYTF	TGTGCCAGCAGTTGGGGGGTGTCCTATGGCTACACCTTC
TRBJ1-3	-	TRBV25-1	-	CASSEFGGNTIYF	TGTGCCAGCAGTGAATTTGGGGGCAACACCATATATTTT
TRBJ1-1	-	TRBV19	-	CASPPPVFRWNTEAFF	TGTGCCAGTCCACCCCCCGTTTTCCGGTGGAACACTGAAGCTTTCTTT
TRBJ2-3	TRBD2	TRBV28	-	CASSYGGGESTDTQYF	TGTGCCAGCAGTTATGGCGGGGGGGAATCAACAGATACGCAGTATTTT
TRBJ2-3	TRBD2	TRBV28	-	CASSSLAGISTDTQYF	TGTGCCAGCAGTTCACTAGCGGGGATTAGCACAGATACGCAGTATTTT
TRBJ1-6	TRBD1	TRBV19	-	CASSSRTGPDSPLHF	TGTGCCAGTAGTTCCAGGACAGGGCCGGATTCACCCCTCCACTTT
TRBJ2-7	TRBD1	TRBV28	-	CASSRGLTYEQYF	TGTGCCAGCAGCAGGGGGCTCACCTACGAGCAGTACTTC
TRBJ1-1	-	TRBV3-1/TRBV3-2	-	CASSRLSEAFF	TGTGCCAGCAGCCGTTTATCTGAAGCTTTCTTT
TRBJ1-2	TRBD1	TRBV6-5	-	CASSPAGDSRYGYTF	TGTGCCAGCAGTCCCGCAGGGGACAGTCGATATGGCTACACCTTC
TRBJ1-5	-	TRBV18	-	CASSPTDNQPQHF	TGTGCCAGCTCACCAACAGACAATCAGCCCCAGCATTTT
TRBJ1-1	-	TRBV6-5	-	CASSSTDSNTEAFF	TGTGCCAGCAGTTCCACGGACAGTAACACTGAAGCTTTCTTT
TRBJ1-2	-	TRBV27	-	CASTPGLSAGYGYTF	TGTGCCAGCACCCCAGGGCTGTCGGCCGGCTATGGCTACACCTTC
TRBJ2-1	-	TRBV23-1	few	CASSQRPDRHNEQFF	TGCGCCAGCAGTCAACGCCCCGACAGGCACAATGAGCAGTTCTTC
TRBJ1-2	TRBD1	TRBV9	-	CASTRTGGYGYTF	TGTGCCAGCACCAGGACAGGGGGCTATGGCTACACCTTC
TRBJ2-7	TRBD1	TRBV11-1	-	CASSSRTGTGAYEQYF	TGTGCCAGCAGCTCTCGGACCGGGACAGGAGCCTACGAGCAGTACTTC
TRBJ1-2	-	TRBV27	-	CASSFLPIGAGNGYTF	TGTGCCAGCAGTTTTCTGCCCATAGGGGCGGGGAATGGCTACACCTTC
TRBJ1-5	-	TRBV21-1	-	CARFRGQLSNQPQHF	TGTGCCCGATTCAGGGGGCAATTAAGCAATCAGCCCCAGCATTTT
TRBJ1-1	TRBD1	TRBV4-1	-	CASSPPGRGHAEAFF	TGCGCCAGCAGCCCACCGGGCAGGGGGCACGCTGAAGCTTTCTTT
TRBJ2-3	-	TRBV27	-	CASRQLSTDTQYF	TGTGCCAGCAGACAATTAAGCACAGATACGCAGTATTTT
TRBJ1-1	TRBD1	TRBV12-3/TRBV12-4	once	CASSRGQGRRAFF	TGTGCCAGCAGCAGGGGACAGGGTAGAAGGGCTTTCTTT
TRBJ2-3	-	TRBV15	-	CATSREAGRGTDTQYF	TGTGCCACCAGCAGAGAGGCGGGGAGAGGCACAGATACGCAGTATTTT
TRBJ1-6	TRBD1	TRBV3-1/TRBV3-2	few	CASSPTGVIASPLHF	TGTGCCAGCAGCCCGACAGGGGTCATCGCTTCACCCCTCCACTTT
TRBJ1-2	TRBD1	TRBV3-1/TRBV3-2	-	CASTESGTGGGHGYTF	TGTGCCAGCACCGAATCTGGGACAGGGGGCGGACATGGCTACACCTTC
TRBJ1-3	-	TRBV29-1	-	CSALVAEPGNTIYF	TGCAGCGCCCTGGTGGCAGAACCTGGAAACACCATATATTTT
TRBJ2-3	TRBD2	TRBV11-2	-	CASSSPPSGGPFTDTQYF	TGTGCCAGCAGCTCCCCGCCTAGCGGGGGGCCCTTCACAGATACGCAGTATTTT
TRBJ1-6	TRBD1	TRBV7-2	few	CASSPFRQGHSPLHF	TGTGCCAGCAGCCCGTTTAGACAGGGCCATTCACCCCTCCACTTT
TRBJ2-2	TRBD1	TRBV9	-	CASSGPGQGFTGELFF	TGTGCCAGCAGCGGACCGGGACAGGGGTTTACCGGGGAGCTGTTTTTT
TRBJ1-2	TRBD1	TRBV5-1	-	CASSPRTGEGNFGYTF	TGCGCCAGCAGCCCTCGGACAGGGGAGGGTAACTTTGGCTACACCTTC
TRBJ1-3	-	TRBV4-2	-	CASSQDWGLRNTIYF	TGTGCCAGCAGCCAAGATTGGGGCCTTAGAAACACCATATATTTT
TRBJ2-1	TRBD2	TRBV27	-	CASSLVRGGLSSYNEQFF	TGTGCCAGCAGTTTAGTGCGGGGGGGACTAAGCTCCTACAATGAGCAGTTCTTC
TRBJ1-2	TRBD1	TRBV6-5	-	CASNLQGDYGYTF	TGTGCCAGCAATCTACAGGGGGACTATGGCTACACCTTC
TRBJ1-2	TRBD1	TRBV5-1	many	CASSLALRTGDGYTF	TGCGCCAGCAGCTTGGCCCTTCGGACAGGGGATGGCTACACCTTC
TRBJ2-5	TRBD2	TRBV5-4	-	CASSFGTSGQETQYF	TGTGCCAGCAGCTTCGGGACTAGCGGGCAAGAGACCCAGTACTTC
TRBJ1-2	-	TRBV19	-	CASSPLQSYGYTF	TGTGCCAGTAGTCCCCTACAGAGCTATGGCTACACCTTC
TRBJ1-3	-	TRBV3-1/TRBV3-2	-	CASSQNSLSGNTIYF	TGTGCCAGCAGCCAAAATTCGCTATCTGGAAACACCATATATTTT
TRBJ2-2	TRBD2	TRBV5-1	-	CASSLGLAGGRTGELFF	TGCGCCAGCAGCTTGGGACTAGCGGGGGGACGGACCGGGGAGCTGTTTTTT
TRBJ1-5	-	TRBV12-3/TRBV12-4	-	CASSPEGSQPQHF	TGTGCCAGCAGCCCCGAGGGCAGCCAGCCCCAGCATTTT
TRBJ1-4	-	TRBV19	few	CASSISATRGEKLFF	TGTGCCAGTAGTATATCGGCGACCCGGGGAGAAAAACTGTTTTTT
TRBJ2-7	TRBD1	TRBV5-6	-	CASSLGTGDWYF	TGTGCCAGCAGCTTGGGGACAGGGGACTGGTACTTC
TRBJ1-4	-	TRBV7-2	-	CASSRSLSTNEKLFF	TGTGCCAGCAGCCGGTCGCTCTCAACTAATGAAAAACTGTTTTTT